Listed below are T cell receptor beta chains from one sample, sequenced in a study of blood T cell repertoires in COVID-19. Produced via immunoSEQ multiplex PCR; TCRdb's table is partial and in-frame only. The sample has roughly 350,000 clones, about nine tenths seen once; the top ten hold 7% to 8%. The specimen was peripheral blood. Receptors were obtained from a woman aged 70-85 years with COVID-19, enrolled during active disease. Both conserved end residues are trimmed from each CDR3. A D gene is named only where the DNA matches it firmly.

d_call | v_call | cdr3_aa
NA | TRBV10-3 | AISDGDSDTQY
TRBD1 | TRBV2 | ASSPRDRGSEAF
TRBD2 | TRBV5-4 | ATHLKRGGGEQY
NA | TRBV30 | AWRRRGPGEQF
NA | TRBV2 | AGGGSGAF
TRBD1 | TRBV3-1/TRBV3-2 | ASSRDRATDTQY
NA | TRBV2 | ASSLSGIDYGYT
NA | TRBV7-8 | ASSAGGWEGAF
TRBD1 | TRBV5-6 | ASSPPRQGAKWETQY
TRBD1 | TRBV28 | AVRQGSNPSASQY
NA | TRBV2 | ASIGNSAATQY
TRBD1 | TRBV7-9 | ASSPRGSGTGMVWTEAF
TRBD1 | TRBV27 | ASTQSGTGNSPLH
TRBD1 | TRBV19 | ASSDRGNTGELF
TRBD2 | TRBV7-9 | ASSLALSLAGGPVEQY
NA | TRBV2 | ASSGGRRSNTEAF
NA | TRBV24-1 | ATSDSLPGSGNQPQH
NA | TRBV2 | ASSESSTGEQF
TRBD1 | TRBV29-1 | SVAGTAENYGYT
NA | TRBV7-9 | ASSSGTPAPYEQY
TRBD1 | TRBV9 | ASSVVEDRGYT
TRBD1 | TRBV27 | ASSPRTGENYGYT
TRBD1 | TRBV28 | ASSSVGTANTEAF
TRBD1 | TRBV5-1 | ASSLGPGGGNTIY
NA | TRBV3-1/TRBV3-2 | ASSQVEAITGELF
TRBD1 | TRBV9 | ASSGQGVGNSPLH
NA | TRBV13 | ASSSLLGDQETQY
TRBD2 | TRBV18 | ASSPVGRGGRGTQY
NA | TRBV6-1 | ASSSPQRLGYT
NA | TRBV28 | ASSQTGSADTQY
NA | TRBV24-1 | ATSDPGTNTQY
NA | TRBV19 | ASSMRVTGNYEQY
NA | TRBV5-4 | ASSFTSFIDTGELF
NA | TRBV5-6 | ASSGTPGYYGYT
NA | TRBV5-4 | ASSLENGSNEQF
NA | TRBV3-1/TRBV3-2 | ASSRRGAQETQY
NA | TRBV2 | ASSEAIYGGYT
TRBD2 | TRBV13 | ASSSASGGPNEQF
TRBD1 | TRBV23-1 | ASSQSGWGQGNSYEQY
TRBD2 | TRBV27 | ASSGGGTDNQREQY
TRBD1 | TRBV7-2 | ASSYGWAGGQAF
TRBD2 | TRBV29-1 | SVEGLAGEQETQY
NA | TRBV7-9 | ASSLPGTTYEQY
NA | TRBV3-1/TRBV3-2 | ASSQAYYEQY
NA | TRBV19 | ASSIADREGETQY
TRBD1 | TRBV19 | ASSTTGGATGELF
NA | TRBV24-1 | ATGDSPSGANVLT
TRBD2 | TRBV19 | ASRGGSGSYNEQF
TRBD1 | TRBV30 | AWSVGTGLF
NA | TRBV2 | ASTLLSSLNEQF
NA | TRBV7-3 | ASRRSPLTTDTQY
TRBD1 | TRBV27 | ASTPLRDRGRTNEKLF
NA | TRBV2 | ASSPRGNTIY
NA | TRBV2 | ASSEYDLDRINQPQH
NA | TRBV9 | ASRPGGGEAGYT
TRBD1 | TRBV30 | AWVRTGGAGGYT
TRBD1 | TRBV5-1 | ASSWTGANTEAF
TRBD1 | TRBV2 | ASTRTGDLLGTEAF
NA | TRBV15 | ATSRDRGVGYT